This is a list of T cell receptor beta chains from one sample in a study of blood T cells in healthy people across ages. TCRdb independently ran MiXCR on the 5' RACE reads; one entry per CDR3 protein. The table has just under 900,000 distinct CDR3 sequences, less than 35% seen once. Sequenced input: blood. The receptors stem from a woman aged 80 or over in good health. Each CDR3 is given with its conserved first and last residue. Each record gives: CDR3 DNA, CDR3 protein, J gene, V gene, D gene, clone size, CDR3 length. D genes are given only for firm matches. The size entry is marked missing in some rows and otherwise reads once, few, many or a size class.

TGTGCCAGCAGTTACTCAGGGGGCCCAACTAATGAAAAACTGTTTTTT | CASSYSGGPTNEKLFF | TRBJ1-4 | TRBV6-6 | TRBD1 | many | 16
TGTGCCAGCACCAACTCTCGACAGGCTAACTATGGCTACACCTTC | CASTNSRQANYGYTF | TRBJ1-2 | TRBV6-2/TRBV6-3 | NA | many | 15
TGTGCCAGCAGCGATGGGCCCGGTACGCAGTATTTT | CASSDGPGTQYF | TRBJ2-3 | TRBV2 | NA | many | 12
TGTGCCAGCAGCTTAGGTTCTAACTTTCGAGGCACCGGGGAGCTGTTTTTT | CASSLGSNFRGTGELFF | TRBJ2-2 | TRBV7-2 | NA | few | 17
TGTGCCAGCAGTCCACTGGATTCGACAGGAGGCCAGCCCCAGCATTTT | CASSPLDSTGGQPQHF | TRBJ1-5 | TRBV6-5 | NA | NA | 16
TGTGCCAGTAGTATGTATGGACAGGGGAGATGGGAGACCCAGTACTTC | CASSMYGQGRWETQYF | TRBJ2-5 | TRBV19 | TRBD1 | NA | 16
TGCAGTGCTAGAGGAAGGGGACTCCGCGGGGATACGCAGTATTTT | CSARGRGLRGDTQYF | TRBJ2-3 | TRBV20-1 | NA | NA | 15
TGTGCCAGCCGTCAGGGACTAGCGGGAGATACGCAGTATTTT | CASRQGLAGDTQYF | TRBJ2-3 | TRBV6-2/TRBV6-3 | TRBD2 | NA | 14
TGCGCCAGCAGCCAAGATTGGGGGCAAAACACTGAAGCTTTCTTT | CASSQDWGQNTEAFF | TRBJ1-1 | TRBV4-3 | NA | many | 15
TGTGCCAGCAGCACTCCCGGGACTCCCAAGGTACCCTACAATGAGCAGTTCTTC | CASSTPGTPKVPYNEQFF | TRBJ2-1 | TRBV7-9 | NA | few | 18
TGTGCCAGCAGCAGGACAGCCACAGATACGCAGTATTTT | CASSRTATDTQYF | TRBJ2-3 | TRBV7-2 | NA | NA | 13
TGCGCCAGCAGCTTGGCAGGGGCTGAATCCGAGCAGTACTTC | CASSLAGAESEQYF | TRBJ2-7 | TRBV5-1 | NA | NA | 14
TGTGCCAACAGTTACCCGACCGGGAGGGGGATGAACACTGAAGCTTTCTTT | CANSYPTGRGMNTEAFF | TRBJ1-1 | TRBV6-2/TRBV6-3 | NA | once | 17
TGTGCCAGCAGCTTGCGGGCGGGACAGCCTAACTATGGCTACACCTTC | CASSLRAGQPNYGYTF | TRBJ1-2 | TRBV5-6 | TRBD1 | many | 16
TGTGCCTGGAGGCGGGACCCCCGGGGGAACACTGAAGCTTTCTTT | CAWRRDPRGNTEAFF | TRBJ1-1 | TRBV30 | NA | few | 15
TGCAGTGCGGATCCGGGAGGTAATCAGCCCCAGCATTTT | CSADPGGNQPQHF | TRBJ1-5 | TRBV20-1 | NA | few | 13
TGCAGTGCCGCCCGGACAGCCGGGGGTGGCTACACCTTC | CSAARTAGGGYTF | TRBJ1-2 | TRBV20-1 | NA | many | 13
TGTGCCAGCAGCCGCCTTTCAGGGAGGGGCACAGATACGCAGTATTTT | CASSRLSGRGTDTQYF | TRBJ2-3 | TRBV14 | TRBD2 | few | 16
TGTGCCAGCAGGGACACCTTATACACAGATACGCAGTATTTT | CASRDTLYTDTQYF | TRBJ2-3 | TRBV6-6 | NA | NA | 14
TGCAGTGCGGTCAGCGGATACACAGATACGCAGTATTTT | CSAVSGYTDTQYF | TRBJ2-3 | TRBV20-1 | NA | NA | 13
TGTGCCAGCAGTTTCTTGGGGGCCCGGGAGACCCAGTACTTC | CASSFLGARETQYF | TRBJ2-5 | TRBV6-2/TRBV6-3 | NA | few | 14
TGCAGTGCATGGACAGGGGCTAACTATGGCTACACCTTC | CSAWTGANYGYTF | TRBJ1-2 | TRBV20-1 | TRBD1 | NA | 13
TGTGCCAGCAGCAGGGGACAGCGCATGAACACTGAAGCTTTCTTT | CASSRGQRMNTEAFF | TRBJ1-1 | TRBV11-2 | TRBD1 | NA | 15
TGTGCCAGCAGTTCGACAGGGGTAGGAGACGTTCAGTACTTC | CASSSTGVGDVQYF | TRBJ2-5 | TRBV27 | TRBD1 | NA | 14
TGTGCCAGTAGTATAATTTCTGAAGAGACCCAGTACTTC | CASSIISEETQYF | TRBJ2-5 | TRBV19 | NA | NA | 13
TGCAGTGCTCAAGGCGGCAGGGGGGAGATGAAGCATGGCTACACCTTC | CSAQGGRGEMKHGYTF | TRBJ1-2 | TRBV20-1 | TRBD1 | NA | 16
TGTGCCAGCAGAGGAGCAGGGGGACCGTCGGGTACGCAGTATTTT | CASRGAGGPSGTQYF | TRBJ2-3 | TRBV7-2 | TRBD1 | many | 15
TGCAGTACTAGAGATACCGGCGGGGGGGTAGCCTACGAGCAGTACTTC | CSTRDTGGGVAYEQYF | TRBJ2-7 | TRBV20-1 | TRBD2 | few | 16
TGTGCCAGCAGCTTAGGACCCCTAAGCTCCTACAATGAGCAGTTCTTC | CASSLGPLSSYNEQFF | TRBJ2-1 | TRBV7-2 | NA | few | 16
TGTGCCAGCAGTCTCCTCGGGGGGTCCCAAGAGACCCAGTACTTC | CASSLLGGSQETQYF | TRBJ2-5 | TRBV12-3/TRBV12-4 | TRBD2 | NA | 15
TGCGCCAGCAGCCACGTCGGGGGGGTAATCCGGGAGCTGTTTTTT | CASSHVGGVIRELFF | TRBJ2-2 | TRBV4-3 | TRBD2 | NA | 15
TGTGCCAGCAGCCGACTAGCGGGAGGGCCTCTGGAGACCCAGTACTTC | CASSRLAGGPLETQYF | TRBJ2-5 | TRBV6-5 | TRBD2 | NA | 16
TGTGCCAGCAGCGTGGGACCCGCCCTCACAGATACGCAGTATTTT | CASSVGPALTDTQYF | TRBJ2-3 | TRBV5-8 | NA | few | 15
TGCGCCAGCAGCTTGGGGTCTGCTTCCAATGAGCAGTTCTTC | CASSLGSASNEQFF | TRBJ2-1 | TRBV5-1 | NA | NA | 14
TGTGCCAGCAGCCCGGGGAGGCGGCAGCCCCAGCATTTT | CASSPGRRQPQHF | TRBJ1-5 | TRBV3-1 | NA | NA | 13
TGCAGTGCTAGAGCTGATCGGGGGGCTCACAATGAGCAGTTCTTC | CSARADRGAHNEQFF | TRBJ2-1 | TRBV20-1 | NA | many | 15
TGTGCCAGCGGGGGCAGCCAAGGGAACACAGATACGCAGTATTTT | CASGGSQGNTDTQYF | TRBJ2-3 | TRBV12-3/TRBV12-4 | NA | many | 15
TGCGCCAGCAGCTTCGGACAGGGTATTACGTACGAGCAGTACTTC | CASSFGQGITYEQYF | TRBJ2-7 | TRBV5-1 | TRBD1 | many | 15
TGTGCCAGCAGCCTGGGGACTAGCGCTAACACAGATACGCAGTATTTT | CASSLGTSANTDTQYF | TRBJ2-3 | TRBV5-5 | TRBD2 | few | 16
TGTGCCAGCAGCCAAGAAACGGGTCCCTACAATGAGCAGTTCTTC | CASSQETGPYNEQFF | TRBJ2-1 | TRBV14 | NA | many | 15
TGTGCCAGCAGTTACCGATCACAGGGGTACGAGCAGTACTTC | CASSYRSQGYEQYF | TRBJ2-7 | TRBV6-5 | TRBD1 | NA | 14
TGTGCCAGCAGGGCGGCTCAGCCCCAGCATTTT | CASRAAQPQHF | TRBJ1-5 | TRBV6-1 | NA | few | 11
TGCAGTGCTAGACCCCGACGGGGGGCTCAAGAGACCCAGTACTTC | CSARPRRGAQETQYF | TRBJ2-5 | TRBV20-1 | NA | many | 15
TGTGCCAGCAGTTTAGCCCGGGGCGCGAGGGCCAAAAACATTCAGTACTTC | CASSLARGARAKNIQYF | TRBJ2-4 | TRBV12-3/TRBV12-4 | NA | many | 17
TGTGCCAGCAGTTTATCCCAGTGGAATGAGCAGTTCTTC | CASSLSQWNEQFF | TRBJ2-1 | TRBV27 | NA | many | 13
TGTGCCAGCAGTTACTCCCGAGGAGATGGCTACACCTTC | CASSYSRGDGYTF | TRBJ1-2 | TRBV10-3 | NA | NA | 13
TGTGCCAGCAGCTTAAGGGGGGCGGGGGGTTCCTACAATGAGCAGTTCTTC | CASSLRGAGGSYNEQFF | TRBJ2-1 | TRBV7-2 | TRBD2 | few | 17
TGTGTCAGCAGTGACGAGGGGGCAAACTATGGCTACACCTTC | CVSSDEGANYGYTF | TRBJ1-2 | TRBV2 | TRBD1 | NA | 14
TGTGCCAGCAGCCAACAGGGGGCCTCTAATGAAAAACGGTTTTTT | CASSQQGASNEKRFF | TRBJ1-4 | TRBV2 | TRBD1 | few | 15
TGCAGTGCTAGAGCCGAATACGAGCAGTACTTC | CSARAEYEQYF | TRBJ2-7 | TRBV20-1 | NA | many | 11
TGCAGCGCGGGCCCTGGCACAGATACGCAGTATTTT | CSAGPGTDTQYF | TRBJ2-3 | TRBV29-1 | NA | NA | 12
TGTGCCAGCAGTTACTCGGCCGGGTCTTTTTCACCCCTCCACTTT | CASSYSAGSFSPLHF | TRBJ1-6 | TRBV6-5 | NA | few | 15
TGCGCCAGCAGCGCTTCCCGGGACAGGGACTTTACAACTAATGAAAAACTGTTTTTT | CASSASRDRDFTTNEKLFF | TRBJ1-4 | TRBV5-1 | TRBD1 | many | 19
TGTGCCAGCAGGAGGACAGGCGTCCCTTCCGAGCAGTACTTC | CASRRTGVPSEQYF | TRBJ2-7 | TRBV2 | TRBD1 | many | 14
TGTGCCAGCAGTTTACAGGGTACTAACTATGGCTACACCTTC | CASSLQGTNYGYTF | TRBJ1-2 | TRBV12-3/TRBV12-4 | NA | many | 14